The 32 T cell receptor beta chains below come from one sample, sequenced in a study of Ad26.COV2.S vaccination and SARS-CoV-2 variants (dated by TCRdb to 2020 to 2022). Library preparation used the immunoSEQ multiplex PCR assay. Not all clones reach the TCRdb copy of this immuneACCESS table, which keeps in-frame sequences only. Checked studies attribute under half of the gap to unresolved V genes and leave the rest unexplained. This sample comprises some 640,000 clones, around 90% of them detected only once. The top ten clonotypes cover 1.5% of the sample. The treatment or condition label here, explained by the study, means: about 20 received Ad26.COV2.S at low or high dose, single or two shots; 5 received placebo; per-sample allocation not given. Repertoires of vaccine and placebo recipients were sequenced from samples collected on day 63 after the first injection. Sequenced here: peripheral blood, sampled in a trial of Ad26.COV2.S vaccine versus placebo. All receptors derive from a person between 18 and 60 years old who received the Ad26.COV2.S COVID-19 vaccine or a placebo.

As to this clone: Other DNA sequences in this sample translate to the same CDR3. The chain joins TRBV11-2 to TRBJ2-7; maybe TRBD1 (6 bases). The germline gives CDR1 SGHAT, CDR2 FQNNGV. V dropped 0 bases and J dropped 2 bases, with 11 bases sitting between them. CDR3 length equals 15 residues. The CDR3 reads CASSLETGHTYEQYF. The CDR3 bases are TGTGCCAGCAGCTTAGAGACGGGACACACCTACGAGCAGTACTTC.

This clone has a single count. The same CDR3 can be traced to other DNA sequences in this sample. The rearrangement uses TRBV2 and TRBJ1-1, with no clear D. This CDR3 comprises 13 residues. Germline loops: CDR1 SNHLY, CDR2 FYNNEI. V lost 4 bases to trimming and J lost 0 bases, with 6 bases between them. CDR3 loop: CASSAEMNTEAFF. DNA of the CDR3: TGTGCCAGCAGTGCCGAGATGAACACTGAAGCTTTCTTT.

J is TRBJ2-5 and V is TRBV5-5; the match to TRBD1 covers 9 bases. The CDR3 is made up of 16 amino acids. Germline trimming cut 6 bases from V and 3 bases from J; bases unmatched to any gene: 12. Germline V gene lookup returns CDR1 SGHKS and CDR2 YYEKEE (reference sequence). The CDR3 DNA is TGTGCCAGCATCCCTCGACACAGGGGGCTCGAAGAGACCCAGTACTTC. It is translated as CASIPRHRGLEETQYF. The whole variable domain, filled in from reference TRBV5-5 and TRBJ2-5, reads DAGVTQSPTHLIKTRGQQVTLRCSPISGHKSVSWYQQVLGQGPQFIFQYYEKEERGRGNFPDRFSARQFPNYSSELNVNALLLGDSALYLCASIPRHRGLEETQYFGPGTRLLVL.

The V call is TRBV27, the J call TRBJ2-7; D gene ambiguous. CDR1 and CDR2 (germline): MNHEY, SMNVEV (reference sequence). This CDR3 has 14 amino acids. V was clipped by 7 bases and J by 2 bases, with 15 bases between them. The CDR3 spells CASTAAGKTYEQYF. The CDR3 DNA is TGTGCCAGCACCGCGGCCGGAAAAACCTACGAGCAGTACTTC.

At least ten counts were recorded for this clone. The rearrangement uses TRBV4-3 and TRBJ1-6; D possibly corresponds to TRBD1 (6 bases). Per the germline V gene, CDR1 is LGHNA and CDR2 is YSLEER. The CDR3 is 15 residues long. Deletions cut 0 bases from V and 10 bases from J, with 13 bases between. In DNA form, the CDR3 reads TGCGCCAGCAGCCAAGATGCGGGGGCAAGATCACCCCTCCACTTT. Encoded protein: CASSQDAGARSPLHF.

V and J are TRBV6-5 and TRBJ2-1, with a possible D match to TRBD1 (7 bases). This CDR3 has 12 residues. Trimming took off 6 bases at V and 14 bases at J, with 17 bases between the two ends. Looked up from germline, CDR1 is MNHEY and CDR2 is SVGAGI. The CDR3 DNA reads TGTGCCAGCAGCCCAGGAGGGCAGGGGGAGTTCTTC. Translating it yields CASSPGGQGEFF.

This sequence joins TRBV7-2 and TRBJ2-2; 10 positions match TRBD2. The V segment lost 1 base and the J segment 3 bases; nucleotides outside the gene matches: 8. CDR1 and CDR2 (germline): SGHTA, FQGNSA. The CDR3 runs 18 residues. Here the CDR3 reads CASSLGAGGRVYTGELFF. CDR3 in DNA: TGTGCCAGCAGCTTAGGAGCGGGGGGGCGTGTATACACCGGGGAGCTGTTTTTT.

This chain links TRBV25-1 with TRBJ1-6; no firm D call. Deletions cut 3 bases from V and 10 bases from J, with 13 bases between. From germline, CDR1 is MGHDK and CDR2 SYGVNS. The CDR3 is made up of 14 amino acids. DNA for the CDR3: TGTGCCAGCAGTGAGGCAAGGGTCGAGTCACCCCTCCACTTT. As protein: CASSEARVESPLHF.

This CDR3 reads CASSSPGQGIADTQYF. The CDR3 DNA sequence: TGTGCCAGCAGTTCCCCGGGACAGGGTATAGCAGATACGCAGTATTTT. The chain has TRBV6-5 and TRBJ2-3; 9 bases map to TRBD1. The CDR3 contains 16 residues. The V gene's germline CDR1 is MNHEY and CDR2 SVGAGI. Trimming removed 4 bases from V and 4 bases from J; junction bases left unmatched: 9.

This clone was counted only a few times. J is TRBJ2-7 and V is TRBV11-2; no clear D gene. The CDR3 has 17 amino acids. Germline values: CDR1 SGHAT, CDR2 FQNNGV. Between the trimmed V and J ends, which lost 5 bases and 1 base, there was a span of 21 bases. The CDR3 spells CASSPPGPELLSYEQYF. In DNA, the CDR3 is TGTGCCAGCAGCCCCCCCGGCCCAGAACTCCTATCCTACGAGCAGTACTTC.

This clone came up a few times. The genes are TRBV30 and TRBJ1-3, with D perhaps TRBD1 (6 bases). The CDR3 runs to 14 residues. Germline lookup yields CDR1 GTSNPN and CDR2 SVGIG (reference sequence). V lost 2 bases and J 0 bases, leaving 8 bases between the germline ends. CDR3 amino acids: CAWSPTGSGNTIYF. The CDR3 nucleotides are TGTGCCTGGAGTCCGACAGGCTCTGGAAACACCATATATTTT. Full variable domain (missing parts from reference TRBV30 and TRBJ1-3): SQTIHQWPATLVQPVGSPLSLECTVEGTSNPNLYWYRQAAGRGLQLLFYSVGIGQISSEVPQNLSASRPQDRQFILSSKKLLLSDSGFYLCAWSPTGSGNTIYFGEGSWLTVV.

This clone was detected only once. This chain joins TRBV19 and TRBJ2-7, with a tentative D call TRBD1 (5 bases). The length of the CDR3 is 16 residues. The V and J ends lost 0 bases and 3 bases respectively, with 15 bases between them. The V gene's germline CDR1 is LNHDA and CDR2 SQIVND (reference sequence). The CDR3, as DNA: TGTGCCAGTAGTATAGATTGGGCTAGGGGCAACTACGAGCAGTACTTC. Translation: CASSIDWARGNYEQYF.

The V gene is TRBV28, the J gene TRBJ2-1, with D perhaps assigned TRBD1 or TRBD2 (5 bases each). Trimming stripped 5 bases from V and 2 bases from J, with 10 bases between. CDR1 is MDHEN, CDR2 SYDVKM, per germline. This CDR3 is 14 amino acids long. Here the CDR3 reads CASSLGPTYNEQFF. The CDR3 DNA sequence: TGTGCCAGCAGTCTGGGACCGACCTACAATGAGCAGTTCTTC.

J is TRBJ2-6 and V is TRBV10-3; D call uncertain. There are 15 residues in the CDR3. CDR1 and CDR2 (germline): ENHRY, SYGVKD. V was cut by 4 bases and J by 0 bases, with 7 bases left in between. In DNA form, the CDR3 reads TGTGCCATCAGTGCGTCCACCTCTGGGGCCAACGTCCTGACTTTC. It codes for CAISASTSGANVLTF.

The chain recombines TRBV27 with TRBJ1-2; tentative D call: TRBD1 (5 bases). The CDR3 consists of 12 residues. V was cut by 6 bases and J by 4 bases, with 9 bases left in between. Germline lookup yields CDR1 MNHEY and CDR2 SMNVEV (reference sequence). The CDR3 sequence: CASSRDGYGYTF. The DNA of the CDR3 is TGTGCCAGCAGCCGGGACGGCTATGGCTACACCTTC.

The V call is TRBV6-5, the J call TRBJ2-7; D remains ambiguous. Trimming took off 2 bases at V and 5 bases at J, with 13 bases between the two ends. CDR1 MNHEY and CDR2 SVGAGI come from the germline V gene. The CDR3 contains 14 residues. CDR3 sequence (DNA): TGTGCCAGCAGTTACAATCCTAGTTCCCACGAGCAGTACTTC. Residues: CASSYNPSSHEQYF.

This chain connects TRBV10-2 to TRBJ2-2; 7 bases match TRBD2. V was pared by 7 bases and J by 1 base, with 6 bases of the junction left unmatched. The CDR3 totals 15 residues. In germline, CDR1 is WSHSY, CDR2 SAAADI. As DNA, the CDR3 is TGCGCCAGCATCCCGGCTAGCGGGAACACCGGGGAGCTGTTTTTT. This translates into CASIPASGNTGELFF.

Concerning this clone: One end of the junction does not line up with germline, which may come from a read error. This chain links TRBV20-1 with TRBJ2-1; 9 positions match TRBD2. Looked up from germline, CDR1 is DFQATT and CDR2 is SNEGSKA (reference sequence). The CDR3 is 16 residues long. The CDR3 loop reads CRASRSGGSAYNEQFF. DNA of the CDR3: TGCAGGGCTAGTAGGAGCGGGGGGTCCGCTTACAATGAGCAGTTCTTC.

The genes are TRBV27 and TRBJ1-6; 7 bases align to TRBD1. The CDR3 spans 16 residues. V lost 6 bases and J lost 4; bases outside the gene matches: 9. The germline V gene has CDR1 MNHEY and CDR2 SMNVEV (reference sequence). The CDR3 DNA follows: TGTGCCAGCAGCCCAACCGGGACAGATTATAATTCACCCCTCCACTTT. Translation: CASSPTGTDYNSPLHF.

The chain joins TRBV3-1 (or the pseudogene TRBV3-2) to TRBJ1-6; TRBD1 agrees at 7 bases. This CDR3 has 15 amino acids. Trimming at V came to 4 bases and at J to 4 bases, leaving 4 bases not matched to a gene. In germline, CDR1 is LGHDT, CDR2 YNNKEL (reference sequence). The CDR3 region has the DNA TGTGCCAGCAGCCTCGGGACAGATTATAATTCACCCCTCCACTTT. This gives the protein CASSLGTDYNSPLHF.

This chain joins TRBV7-2 and TRBJ1-5, with unresolved D. The CDR3 is made up of 14 amino acids. Germline CDR1 and CDR2: SGHTA and FQGNSA. Trimming took off 1 base at V and 4 bases at J, with 8 bases between the two ends. CDR3 sequence reads: CASSLGQKNQPQHF. CDR3 bases: TGTGCCAGCAGCTTAGGGCAGAAAAATCAGCCCCAGCATTTT.

The CDR3 DNA sequence: TGTGCCAGCAGCCCGATAACAGGGGGCGCAGGCACTGAAGCTTTCTTT. It encodes CASSPITGGAGTEAFF. The chain has TRBV27 and TRBJ1-1, with 9 bases that match TRBD1. V was clipped by 6 bases and J by 4 bases; unmatched bases: 12. CDR3 length equals 16 residues. CDR1 and CDR2 from the germline V gene are MNHEY and SMNVEV (reference sequence).

The chain is built from TRBV3-1 (or the pseudogene TRBV3-2) and TRBJ2-5; 13 positions match TRBD2. V lost 6 bases, J lost 2 bases, and 15 bases stayed unmatched. The V gene's germline CDR1 is LGHDT and CDR2 YNNKEL (reference sequence). The CDR3 sequence is 19 residues long. In nucleotides, the CDR3 is TGTGCCAGCAGGCTCAAGGGAGACCGACTAGCGGGAGGACAAGAGACCCAGTACTTC. It is translated as CASRLKGDRLAGGQETQYF.

The CDR3 nucleotides read TGCGCCAGCAGTCCGACAGGGCCCGAGCAGTACTTC. It yields the protein CASSPTGPEQYF. The chain couples TRBV5-1 to TRBJ2-7; the match to TRBD1 covers 7 bases. Germline CDR1 reads SGHRS; CDR2 reads YFSETQ. J gave up 6 bases and V 5 bases, and 5 bases lay outside the gene matches. The CDR3 covers 12 residues.

The chain recombines TRBV2 with TRBJ2-1; TRBD1 agrees at 8 bases. Germline V gene sequence: CDR1 SNHLY, CDR2 FYNNEI. V trimming: 7 bases; J trimming: 6 bases; junction bases outside the gene matches: 5. This CDR3 comprises 13 residues. CDR3 in amino acids: CASIQGAGNEQFF. The CDR3 DNA reads as TGTGCCAGCATCCAGGGGGCGGGCAATGAGCAGTTCTTC.

The chain joins TRBV19 to TRBJ2-1; D possibly corresponds to TRBD2 (7 bases). Germline CDR1 LNHDA, CDR2 SQIVND (reference sequence). Deletions cut 3 bases from V and 3 bases from J, with 18 bases between. The CDR3 consists of 17 residues. Written as DNA, the CDR3 is TGTGCCAGTAGTATTGGGGGCGCGGGAGTTGTCTACAATGAGCAGTTCTTC. The encoded protein is CASSIGGAGVVYNEQFF.

This chain joins TRBV11-2 and TRBJ2-7, with D perhaps TRBD1 (5 bases). The CDR3 contains 14 residues. Trimming stripped 1 base from V and 2 bases from J, with 9 bases between. Looked up from germline, CDR1 is SGHAT and CDR2 is FQNNGV. DNA of the CDR3: TGTGCCAGCAGCTTAGTAGGACAAACCTACGAGCAGTACTTC. This gives the protein CASSLVGQTYEQYF.

This clone has a single count. The V and J genes are TRBV5-1 and TRBJ2-7, with a weak D call TRBD1 (6 bases). CDR3 length: 12 amino acids. The ends were cut back, 5 bases at V and 4 bases at J, with 10 bases in the middle. Germline lookup yields CDR1 SGHRS and CDR2 YFSETQ. CDR3 in DNA: TGCGCCAGCAGTTACCAGGGGTACGAGCAGTACTTC. It is translated as CASSYQGYEQYF.

The chain employs TRBV7-2 and TRBJ2-1, with D unclear. V was clipped by 4 bases and J by 8 bases, with 6 bases between them. The CDR3 sequence is 11 residues long. The germline V gene encodes CDR1 SGHTA and CDR2 FQGNSA. CDR3 in amino acids: CASSYRDEQFF. The DNA of the CDR3 is TGTGCCAGCAGCTATCGTGATGAGCAGTTCTTC.

V is TRBV3-1 (or the pseudogene TRBV3-2) and J is TRBJ1-2; the D is unclear. Germline values: CDR1 LGHDT, CDR2 YNNKEL (reference sequence). The CDR3 is 15 residues long. The V and J ends lost 4 bases and 5 bases respectively, with 17 bases between them. CDR3 bases: TGTGCCAGCAGCCCCACGTCATGGTCCATGTATGGCTACACCTTC. Translation: CASSPTSWSMYGYTF.

This chain links TRBV3-1 (or the pseudogene TRBV3-2) with TRBJ2-2; TRBD2 aligns across 7 bases. Germline CDR1 LGHDT, CDR2 YNNKEL (reference sequence). Germline trimming cut 4 bases from V and 6 bases from J; bases unmatched to any gene: 5. The CDR3 is made up of 14 amino acids. This CDR3 is CASSLGEGAGELFF. Written as DNA, the CDR3 is TGTGCCAGCAGCCTAGGGGAGGGCGCCGGGGAGCTGTTTTTT.

CDR3 region: CASSLDPGRNQETQYF. In nucleotides, the CDR3 is TGTGCCAGCAGCTTAGATCCGGGGCGCAACCAAGAGACCCAGTACTTC. The V call is TRBV11-1, the J call TRBJ2-5; D may be TRBD1 or TRBD2 (5 bases each). The CDR3 sequence is 16 residues long. V shed 1 base and J shed 0 bases, with 12 bases lying between them. The germline CDR1 and CDR2 sequences are SGHAT and FQDESV (reference sequence).